The 9 T cell receptor beta chains in this list originate from one sample, sequenced in a study of blood T cell repertoires in COVID-19. Data came from immunoSEQ multiplex PCR; TCRdb stores just in-frame clones and leaves some out. The table records some 250,000 clones, 70% to 90% of them present only once. The sequenced sample was peripheral blood. Receptor source: a woman under 40 with acute or convalescent COVID-19.

The chain is built from TRBV4-3 and TRBJ1-6, with 7 bases aligning to TRBD1. The trim removed 4 bases at V and 8 bases at J, leaving 2 bases unmatched. Germline CDR1 and CDR2: LGHNA and YSLEER. This CDR3 is built from 13 residues. The CDR3 nucleotides are TGCGCCAGCAGCCGGGACAGACATTCACCCCTCCACTTT. This sequence encodes CASSRDRHSPLHF.

The CDR3 is CASSIGGSFQETQYF. The CDR3, as DNA: TGTGCCAGTAGTATAGGCGGGAGCTTCCAAGAGACCCAGTACTTC. V gene TRBV19 combines with J gene TRBJ2-5; 7 bases fit TRBD2. CDR3 size: 15 residues. The germline V gene encodes CDR1 LNHDA and CDR2 SQIVND (reference sequence). J was trimmed by 1 base and V by 1 base; bases with no gene match: 3.

This clone appeared many times. The rearrangement joins TRBV6-2 or TRBV6-3 to TRBJ1-2; TRBD1 is a possible D gene (6 bases). Germline V CDR1 and CDR2: MNHEY, SVGEGT. Trimming stripped 5 bases from V and 4 bases from J, with 23 bases between. The CDR3 covers 17 residues. CDR3 sequence (DNA): TGTGCCAGCAGTGCTTCGGGACAACTCCTTCTTGTCTATGGCTACACCTTC. Its translation is CASSASGQLLLVYGYTF.

This clone was counted only a few times. The genes are TRBV10-3 and TRBJ1-2; 10 bases are a match to TRBD1. The length of the CDR3 is 13 residues. Germline V gene data show CDR1 as ENHRY and CDR2 as SYGVKD. V was clipped by 6 bases and J by 8 bases; unmatched bases: 6. CDR3 loop: CAISLGTGVGYTF. The CDR3 region has the DNA TGTGCCATCAGCTTAGGGACAGGGGTGGGCTACACCTTC.

This chain joins TRBV29-1 and TRBJ2-2, with D perhaps matching TRBD1 (5 bases). From germline, CDR1 is SQVTM and CDR2 ANQGSEA. The V end was cut by 3 bases, the J end by 6 bases, with 20 bases between. The CDR3 totals 16 residues. CDR3 sequence: CSVEPSEQVYPGELFF. CDR3 DNA: TGCAGCGTTGAGCCATCCGAACAGGTGTACCCCGGGGAGCTGTTTTTT.

The rearrangement links TRBV7-8 to TRBJ1-3, with TRBD1 as a possible D gene (5 bases). The germline V and J ends were trimmed by 1 base and 0 bases, with 13 bases remaining between them. The CDR3 totals 17 residues. Germline CDR1 and CDR2: SGHVS and FQNEAQ. CDR3 nucleotides: TGTGCCAGCAGCTTAGTGGAGGGGATGAGCTCTGGAAACACCATATATTTT. Translating it yields CASSLVEGMSSGNTIYF.

This chain joins TRBV30 and TRBJ1-2; 9 bases align to TRBD1. V lost 8 bases and J lost 7; bases outside the gene matches: 5. CDR3 length: 11 residues. CDR1 and CDR2 from the germline V gene are GTSNPN and SVGIG (reference sequence). CDR3 region: CARGQGGGYTF. The CDR3 nucleotides read TGTGCCCGGGGACAGGGCGGTGGCTACACCTTC.

The V gene is TRBV14, the J gene TRBJ2-5, with 7 bases lining up with TRBD2. CDR1 and CDR2 (germline): SGHDN, FVKESK. The CDR3 totals 16 residues. V dropped 2 bases and J dropped 5; count of bases not matched to a gene: 11. The CDR3 sequence is CASSQWMMSGTETQYF. DNA of the CDR3: TGTGCCAGCAGCCAATGGATGATGAGCGGGACTGAGACCCAGTACTTC.

J is TRBJ2-3 and V is TRBV27; 11 positions match TRBD2. The V segment lost 6 bases and the J segment 11 bases; nucleotides outside the gene matches: 4. CDR3 length: 12 amino acids. The germline V gene encodes CDR1 MNHEY and CDR2 SMNVEV (reference sequence). The DNA of the CDR3 is TGTGCCAGCAGCCGACTAGCGGGAATGCAGTATTTT. As protein: CASSRLAGMQYF.